This T cell receptor beta chain is from a study of monozygotic twins with inflammatory bowel disease. As to this clonotype: Its antigen is not known.

The CDR3 spans 16 residues. CDR1 KGHSH and CDR2 LQKENI come from the germline V gene. Study-level findings and limits: Sharing of clonotypes with others was lower in IBD patients than in healthy twins, and this was especially so with disease activity. No difference was seen in repertoire similarity between concordant and discordant twins, possibly from limited power.

TCRdb reprocessed the 5' RACE reads and keeps a single row for each CDR3 protein, giving no DNA. Its clone listing holds around 140,000 distinct CDR3 sequences. The receptor was derived from a human donor with ulcerative colitis or Crohn's disease, or a healthy co-twin of an affected twin (not recorded which). The rearrangement uses TRBV18 and TRBJ2-7; TCRdb reports TRBD1, a call that lacks DNA to check it against. The sequenced material came from blood. The CDR3 reads CASSPAGQPPPYEQYF.